Sequencing of this TCR beta chain was carried out in a study of graft-versus-host responses after intestinal transplantation (dated by TCRdb to the early 2020s). In terms of the full investigation: Multivisceral, liver-intestinal, or isolated intestinal transplants were received by the recipients. Every recipient was given anti-thymocyte globulin induction, then maintenance tacrolimus and steroids for about three years. Graft-versus-host and host-versus-graft alloreactive T cell clones were tracked in the graft, circulation and bone marrow after intestinal transplantation using bulk TCR-beta CDR3 sequencing. To identify alloreactive clones, pre-transplant mixed lymphocyte reaction products were sequenced and then compared with unstimulated pre-transplant donor and recipient T cells. A cohort of approximately 24 intestinal transplant recipients, including one retransplant, was enrolled, and 3 patients lacking pretransplant specimens were excluded. Donor T cell macrochimerism was defined as a peak of at least 4% donor T cells among recipient peripheral blood mononuclear cells. Instead of going to the commercial service, samples from a few later patients were sequenced in-house on an Illumina MiSeq and processed with MiXCR. The investigation overall reported the following: Early after transplant, declines in HvG clones were associated with peak levels of circulating GvH clones. GvH clones were detected in recipient bone marrow, and some appeared earlier in ileal mucosa or blood, consistent with an intestinal mucosal origin. The conclusions were limited by the relatively low number and heterogeneity of the intestinal transplant patients. In patients with donor T cell macrochimerism, the allografts had high GvH to HvG T cell clonal ratios.

The intended sense of this specimen's time point label: cells obtained before transplantation from donor or recipient. CD3+CD4+ and CD3+CD8+ populations were FACS-sorted from unstimulated pre-transplant donor and recipient cells taken from spleen or lymph nodes. Libraries were prepared through the immunoSEQ multiplex PCR assay. For most patients, genomic DNA was isolated with the Qiagen DNeasy Blood and Tissue Kit and sent frozen to Adaptive Biotechnologies for TCR sequencing. Adaptive Biotechnologies carried out high-throughput TCR-beta CDR3 sequencing of genomic DNA for most patients. Per the source publication's procedure: TCR sequencing data for some 17 patients were retrieved from Adaptive's ImmunoSEQ software; three other patients were processed with MiXCR and VDJtools. CD4 versus CD8 sorting errors were corrected by removing sequences found in both subsets at a frequency ratio below 5:1. CDR3 nucleotide sequences shared by donor and recipient were removed because the origin of these sequences could not be assigned. To be classed as alloreactive, a clone needed at least 2-fold expansion over unstimulated cells and a minimum CFSE-low frequency of 0.002% (template counts) or 0.001% (read counts). Clones were considered mappable if detected in sequenced pre-transplant spleen, lymph node, or MLR CFSE-low populations of the donor or recipient. The cumulative frequency of alloreactive clones was calculated as a percentage of all sequences, weighted by copy number. Here the immuneACCESS table is served through TCRdb, limited to in-frame sequences with V and J called. Missing clones are a known gap in these copies; in checked studies unresolved V genes cover under half, and the rest lacks a known reason. V and J calls and clone size are those listed in that table; D and trimming were worked out from the DNA. Here the sample has some 100,000 clones; 87% occur a single time. 0.85% to 1% of the sample is held by the ten biggest clonotypes.

With regard to this clone: Its target antigen remains unknown. Base qualities are missing; no much larger clone stands one base away.

V loses 8 bases, J loses 0 bases, and the germline ends lie 5 bases apart. The cysteine opens and the phenylalanine closes a CDR3 of 12 amino acids. Left in the record is the CDR3 DNA by itself, 36 bases read in frame from the first base. The germline V gene (reference sequence) yields GTSNPN for CDR1 and SVGIG for CDR2. The chain joins TRBV30 to TRBJ2-6; TRBD2 is a weak D gene call, 5 bases matching. This TCR came from a human donor who was the organ donor for an intestinal transplant. Sequenced here: unstimulated CD4+ T cells sorted from spleen or lymph node cells, sampled before transplant. The nucleotide sequence is TGTGCCCGGGACTCTGGGGCCAACGTCCTGACTTTC. It encodes CARDSGANVLTF.